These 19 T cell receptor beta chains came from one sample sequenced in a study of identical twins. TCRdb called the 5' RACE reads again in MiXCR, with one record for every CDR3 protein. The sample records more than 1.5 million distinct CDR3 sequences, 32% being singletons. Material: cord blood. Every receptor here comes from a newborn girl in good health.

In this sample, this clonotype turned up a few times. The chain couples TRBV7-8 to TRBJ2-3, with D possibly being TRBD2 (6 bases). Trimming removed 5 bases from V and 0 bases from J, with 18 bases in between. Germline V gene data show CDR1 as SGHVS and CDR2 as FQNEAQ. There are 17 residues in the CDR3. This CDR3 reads CASSQSGGTASTDTQYF. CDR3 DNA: TGTGCCAGCAGCCAATCCGGGGGAACAGCGAGCACAGATACGCAGTATTTT.

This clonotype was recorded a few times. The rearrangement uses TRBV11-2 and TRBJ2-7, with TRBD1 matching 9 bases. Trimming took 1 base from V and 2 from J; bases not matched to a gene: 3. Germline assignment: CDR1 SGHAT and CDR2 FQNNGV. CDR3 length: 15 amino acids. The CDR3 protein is CASSLVDRGPYEQYF. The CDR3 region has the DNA TGTGCCAGCAGCTTAGTGGACAGGGGACCCTACGAGCAGTACTTC.

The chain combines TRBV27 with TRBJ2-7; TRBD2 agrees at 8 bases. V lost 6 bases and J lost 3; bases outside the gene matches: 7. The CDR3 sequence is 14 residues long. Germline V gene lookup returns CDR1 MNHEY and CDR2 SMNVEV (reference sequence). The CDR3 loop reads CASRAGTRLYEQYF. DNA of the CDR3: TGTGCCAGCAGGGCCGGGACTAGGCTCTACGAGCAGTACTTC.

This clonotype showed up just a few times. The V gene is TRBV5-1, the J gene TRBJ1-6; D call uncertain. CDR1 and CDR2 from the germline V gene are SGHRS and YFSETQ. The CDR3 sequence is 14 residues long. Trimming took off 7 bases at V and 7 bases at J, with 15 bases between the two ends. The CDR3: CASQERRPNSPLHF. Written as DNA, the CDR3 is TGCGCCAGCCAGGAAAGGAGGCCAAATTCACCCCTCCACTTT.

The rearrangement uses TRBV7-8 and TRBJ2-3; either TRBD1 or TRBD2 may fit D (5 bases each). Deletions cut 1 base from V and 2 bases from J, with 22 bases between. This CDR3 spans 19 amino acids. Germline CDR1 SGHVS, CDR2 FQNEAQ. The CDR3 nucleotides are TGTGCCAGCAGCTTAGGATGGCGCGGGTCAGGGTTGAACACAGATACGCAGTATTTT. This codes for CASSLGWRGSGLNTDTQYF.

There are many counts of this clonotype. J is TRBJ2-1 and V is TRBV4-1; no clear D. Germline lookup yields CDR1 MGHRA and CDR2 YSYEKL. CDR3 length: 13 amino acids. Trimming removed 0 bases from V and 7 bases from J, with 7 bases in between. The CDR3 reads CASSQDLANEQFF. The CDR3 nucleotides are TGCGCCAGCAGCCAAGATCTGGCAAATGAGCAGTTCTTC.

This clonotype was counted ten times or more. The CDR3 sequence: CASSPRIGYTF. DNA of the CDR3: TGTGCCAGCAGTCCCAGGATTGGCTACACCTTC. The chain has TRBV12-3 or TRBV12-4 and TRBJ1-2, with D unclear. The CDR3 is 11 amino acids. V lost 5 bases to trimming and J lost 7 bases, with 8 bases between them.

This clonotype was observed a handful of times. The CDR3 DNA is TGTGCCAGCATCGGGGACAGAGCTTACGAGCAGTACTTC. Its protein is CASIGDRAYEQYF. This chain uses TRBV6-6 with TRBJ2-7; 7 bases are shared with TRBD1. V trimming: 7 bases; J trimming: 4 bases; junction bases outside the gene matches: 7. The CDR3 loop spans 13 amino acids. Germline V gene data show CDR1 as MNHNY and CDR2 as SVGAGI (reference sequence).

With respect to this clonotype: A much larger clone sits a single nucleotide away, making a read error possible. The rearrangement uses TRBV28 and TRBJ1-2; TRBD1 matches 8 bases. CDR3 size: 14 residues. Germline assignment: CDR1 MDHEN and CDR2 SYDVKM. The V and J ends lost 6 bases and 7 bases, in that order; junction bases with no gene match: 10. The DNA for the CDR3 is TGTGCCAGCAGGTTAACGCAGGGGGCGATTGGCTACACCTTC. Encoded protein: CASRLTQGAIGYTF.

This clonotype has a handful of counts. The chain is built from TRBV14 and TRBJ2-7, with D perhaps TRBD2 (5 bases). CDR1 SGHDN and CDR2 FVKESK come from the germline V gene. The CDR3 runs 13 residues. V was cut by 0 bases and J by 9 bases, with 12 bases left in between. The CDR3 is CASSQDLAGLQYF. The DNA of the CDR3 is TGTGCCAGCAGCCAAGATCTTGCGGGTTTGCAGTACTTC.

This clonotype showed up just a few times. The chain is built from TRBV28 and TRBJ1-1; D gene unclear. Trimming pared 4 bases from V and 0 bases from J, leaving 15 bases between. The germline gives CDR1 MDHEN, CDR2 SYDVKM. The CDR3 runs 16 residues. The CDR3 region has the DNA TGTGCCAGCAGTTCCACTAAGGTCCGTATGAACACTGAAGCTTTCTTT. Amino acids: CASSSTKVRMNTEAFF.

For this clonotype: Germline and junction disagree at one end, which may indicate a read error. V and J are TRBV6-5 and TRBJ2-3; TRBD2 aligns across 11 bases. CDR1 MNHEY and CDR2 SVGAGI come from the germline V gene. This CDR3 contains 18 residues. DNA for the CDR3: TGTGCCAGCAGTTACTCGACGGCGCTAGCGGGGGGAGAGGATATGCAGTATTTT. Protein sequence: CASSYSTALAGGEDMQYF.

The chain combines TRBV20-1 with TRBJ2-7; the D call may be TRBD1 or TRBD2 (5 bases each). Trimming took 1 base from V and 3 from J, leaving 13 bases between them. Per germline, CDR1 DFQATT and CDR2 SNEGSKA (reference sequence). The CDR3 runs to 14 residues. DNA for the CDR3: TGCAGTGCTAGAGCCTCCGGGGACCTCTACGAGCAGTACTTC. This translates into CSARASGDLYEQYF.

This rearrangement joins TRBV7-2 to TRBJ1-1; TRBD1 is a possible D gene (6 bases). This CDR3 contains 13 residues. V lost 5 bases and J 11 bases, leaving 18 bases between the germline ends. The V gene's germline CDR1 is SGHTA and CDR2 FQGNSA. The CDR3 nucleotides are TGTGCCAGCAGCCGCCGGGACACCCTTAGGGCTTTCTTT. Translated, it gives CASSRRDTLRAFF.

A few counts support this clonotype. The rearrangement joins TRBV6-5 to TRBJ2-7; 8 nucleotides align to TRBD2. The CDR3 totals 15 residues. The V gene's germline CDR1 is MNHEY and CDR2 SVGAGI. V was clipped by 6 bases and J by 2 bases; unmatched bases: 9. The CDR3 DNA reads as TGTGCCAGCAGGAAACTTAGCGGGACTACCTACGAGCAGTACTTC. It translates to CASRKLSGTTYEQYF.

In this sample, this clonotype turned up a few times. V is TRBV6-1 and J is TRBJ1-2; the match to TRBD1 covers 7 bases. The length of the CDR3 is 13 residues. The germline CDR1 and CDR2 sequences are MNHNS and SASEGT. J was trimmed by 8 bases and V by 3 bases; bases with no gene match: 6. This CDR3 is CASSERQGDGYTF. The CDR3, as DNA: TGTGCCAGCAGTGAGCGCCAGGGGGACGGCTACACCTTC.

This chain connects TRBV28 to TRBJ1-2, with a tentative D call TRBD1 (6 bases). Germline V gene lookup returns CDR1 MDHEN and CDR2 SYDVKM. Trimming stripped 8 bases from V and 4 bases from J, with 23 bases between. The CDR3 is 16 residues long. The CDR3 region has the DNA TGTGCCAGCGCCCTACCCCACACAGGGCGGGCCTATGGCTACACCTTC. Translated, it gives CASALPHTGRAYGYTF.

Here the CDR3 reads CSAGGGYNEQYF. The CDR3 nucleotides are TGCAGTGCAGGAGGAGGGTACAATGAGCAGTACTTC. The V and J genes are TRBV20-1 and TRBJ2-5; perhaps TRBD2 as D (6 bases). Trimming stripped 6 bases from V and 11 bases from J, with 19 bases between. Germline CDR1 reads DFQATT; CDR2 reads SNEGSKA (reference sequence). The CDR3 has 12 amino acids.

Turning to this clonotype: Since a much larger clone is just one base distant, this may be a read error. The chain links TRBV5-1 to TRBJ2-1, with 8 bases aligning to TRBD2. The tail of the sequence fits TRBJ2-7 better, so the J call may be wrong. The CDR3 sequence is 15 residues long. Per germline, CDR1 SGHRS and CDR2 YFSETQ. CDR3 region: CASSLVSGVNNEQYF. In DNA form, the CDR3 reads TGCGCCAGCAGCTTGGTTAGCGGGGTAAACAATGAGCAGTACTTC.